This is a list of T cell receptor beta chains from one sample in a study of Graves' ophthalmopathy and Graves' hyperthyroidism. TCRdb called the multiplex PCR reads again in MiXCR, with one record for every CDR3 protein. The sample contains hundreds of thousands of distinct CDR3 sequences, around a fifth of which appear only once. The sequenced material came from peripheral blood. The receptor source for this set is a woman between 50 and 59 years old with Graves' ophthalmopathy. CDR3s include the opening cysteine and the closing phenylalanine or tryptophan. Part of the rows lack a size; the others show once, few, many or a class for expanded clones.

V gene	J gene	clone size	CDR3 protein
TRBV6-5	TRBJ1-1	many	CASSYSWGSTEAFF
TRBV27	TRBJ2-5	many	CASRRGKTQYF
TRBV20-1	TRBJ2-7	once	CSAERPGQSSYEQYF
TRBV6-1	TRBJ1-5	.	CASRLGDLAPQHF
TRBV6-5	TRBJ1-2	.	CASSYGGRDYGYTF
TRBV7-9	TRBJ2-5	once	CASSLKGPQETQYF
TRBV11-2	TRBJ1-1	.	CASSPDRQTNTEAFF
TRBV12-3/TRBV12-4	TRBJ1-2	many	CASSRTGGTFYGYTF
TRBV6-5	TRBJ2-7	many	CASSYGTSGSKLYEQYF
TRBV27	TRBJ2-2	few	CASSWTGTQNTGELFF
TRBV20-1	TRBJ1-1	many	CSARDPGAGEAFF
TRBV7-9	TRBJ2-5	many	CASSLKGAVQETQYF
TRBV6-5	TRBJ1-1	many	CASSSDRGAMNTEAFF